By sample share, the clone carrying this TCR beta chain is medium-sized. What it recognizes is unknown. Trimming left V 2 bases short and J 6 bases short, with 14 bases between. The CDR3 length is 15 residues. Per germline, CDR1 MDHEN and CDR2 SYDVKM. The data belong to a study of a mutant IDH1 vaccine in newly diagnosed glioma. Study-level information: Vaccination was launched 4-6 weeks after radiotherapy alone, or with temozolomide cycles. The sex distribution of treated patients was about 60% male and about 38% female, with a mean age of around 40 years.

Only in-frame clones appear in the TCRdb table, and some are missing; sequencing was by immunoSEQ multiplex PCR. The sample contains fewer than 45,000 clones, around 87% of which appear only once. Sample time point: week 35, safety follow-up. Each dose of the vaccine consisted of 300 ug of mutant IDH1 20-mer peptide, with topical imiquimod. The patients were given eight vaccinations, one each in weeks 1, 3, 5, 7, 11, 15, 19 and 23. New WHO grade 3 or 4 astrocytomas that were IDH1-mutant and ATRX-lost had been found in donors. V is TRBV28 and J is TRBJ1-5; D perhaps matches TRBD1 (5 bases). This TCR was recovered from a man aged 35-49 years with glioma. The material sequenced was PBMCs, taken from a glioma patient whose treatment included an IDH1 peptide vaccine. CDR3 protein: CASSLRGPRGQPQHF. The CDR3 DNA sequence: TGTGCCAGCAGTTTAAGGGGCCCGAGAGGTCAGCCCCAGCATTTT.